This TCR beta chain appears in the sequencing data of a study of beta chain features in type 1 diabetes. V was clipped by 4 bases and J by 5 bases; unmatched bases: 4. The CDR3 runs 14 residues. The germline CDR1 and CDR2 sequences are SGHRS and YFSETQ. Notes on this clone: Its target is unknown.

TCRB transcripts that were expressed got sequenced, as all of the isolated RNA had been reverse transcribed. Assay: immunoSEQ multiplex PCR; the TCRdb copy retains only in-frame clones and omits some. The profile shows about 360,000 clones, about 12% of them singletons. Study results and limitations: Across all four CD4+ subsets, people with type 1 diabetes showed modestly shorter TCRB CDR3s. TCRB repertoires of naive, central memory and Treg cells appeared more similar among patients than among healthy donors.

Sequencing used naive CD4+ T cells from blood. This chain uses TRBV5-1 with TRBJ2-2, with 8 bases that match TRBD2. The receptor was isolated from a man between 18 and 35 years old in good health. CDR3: CASSTGTSTGELFF. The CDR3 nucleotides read TGCGCCAGCAGCACCGGGACTAGTACCGGGGAGCTGTTTTTT.